This record looks at one T cell receptor beta chain sequence and its context. Its cognate antigen has yet to be identified. Per-base quality was not reported, and no clone a single base away is much larger than it. The sample belongs to a study of OX40 agonist ivuxolimab in advanced cancers. Notes on the research overall: Ivuxolimab was an agonistic, fully human IgG2 monoclonal antibody directed against OX40 (CD134), a costimulatory receptor. Patients were allowed to have had prior anti-PD-1, anti-PD-L1 or anti-CTLA-4 therapy, and 40% to 45% of the dose-escalation patients had previously received checkpoint inhibitors. Partial responses occurred in three dose-escalation patients, of whom one had hepatocellular carcinoma and two had cutaneous melanoma. In the dose-escalation cohort, roughly 80% of patients were male, and the mean age was approximately 60 years, with a range of about 23 to 85. Of the roughly 51 patients in dose escalation, 19 had hepatocellular carcinoma, about 15 had melanoma, 9 had renal cell carcinoma and 9 had head and neck cancer. Peripheral TCRbeta sequencing was intended to test whether TCR sequence diversity was altered and clonal T-cell expansion was caused by ivuxolimab. The monotherapy dose-escalation portion (N ≈ 57 patients) of the phase I ivuxolimab trial is reported in the paper. Intravenous ivuxolimab was administered to patients every 2 weeks at six dose levels: 0.01, 0.1, 0.3, 1.5, 3 and 10 mg/kg. Study-level results and caveats: Partial responders in the 0.1-3.0 mg/kg groups had among the lowest normalized peripheral clonal expansion, especially among CD8+ T cells. Low levels of normalized T-cell clonal expansion were also seen in some nonresponding patients. At doses from 0.1 to 3.0 mg/kg, clonal expansion was seen in both CD4+ and CD8+ blood T cells between baseline and week 6. After ivuxolimab, more expanded clones were found on average in CD8+ T cells than in CD4+ T cells. The antigen specificity of the clonally expanded peripheral T cells was not determined.

The trim is 2 bases for V and 2 bases for J, with a gap of 2 bases between the germline ends. From cysteine to phenylalanine, the CDR3 is 12 amino acids long. CDR3 DNA only is kept here, 36 bases in frame from base 1. CDR1 and CDR2 are read off the germline V gene as SGHAT and FQNNGV. Genomic DNA was isolated from the sorted cells so that the TCRbeta CDR3 region could be sequenced. TCRbeta CDR3 regions were sequenced using the immunoSEQ Assay. TCRdb carries this immuneACCESS record with in-frame sequences only. Its versions omit some clonotypes, under half of them owing to an unresolved V gene in the studies checked, with the rest unexplained. For this sample the table gives around 20,000 clones, of which approximately 81% were detected only once. Clones ranked in the top ten supply roughly 23% of the sample. The trial excluded patients who had a history of autoimmune disease or who were on systemic immunosuppression. Peripheral blood for TCR sequencing was collected from all dose cohorts at baseline, on cycle 4 day 1, and on cycle 7 day 1. The samples were drawn from a first-in-human, open-label, multicenter phase I dose-escalation trial of ivuxolimab. Adults with locally advanced or metastatic melanoma, renal cell, hepatocellular, or head and neck squamous cell carcinoma were enrolled in the trial. Before TCR sequencing, CD4+ T cells and CD8+ T cells from peripheral blood were sorted into separate populations.

This clonotype was obtained from an adult with an advanced solid tumor such as melanoma, head and neck, liver or kidney cancer. The sample here was CD4+ or CD8+ T cells sorted from blood, taken in a trial of the OX40 agonist ivuxolimab. The sequence joins TRBV11-2 to TRBJ2-3; no D gene call is confident. The bases read TGTGCCAGCAGCTTAAACACAGATACGCAGTATTTT. This is translated as CASSLNTDTQYF.